This section outlines one T cell receptor (beta chain) sequence together with its context. Its antigen is undetermined. Germline V lookup: CDR1 SNHLY, CDR2 FYNNEI. The CDR3 is 13 residues long. The germline V and J ends were trimmed by 7 bases and 8 bases, with 17 bases remaining between them. The source of the sample is a study of CD8+ T cells in alopecia areata. Overall study: The study gave treated patients oral tofacitinib at 5 to 10 mg twice daily. For 6 to 18 months, tofacitinib was taken, and 6 months off drug followed.

Extracted RNA was reverse transcribed, and the resulting cDNA served as sequencing template. Using immunoSEQ multiplex PCR, the repertoire was profiled, and TCRdb retains in-frame clones only, with some absent. The sample lists 150,000 or so clones, around 50% occurring once. Study findings and constraints: For lesional scalp, especially alopecia totalis/universalis, clonality was higher than in normal scalp.

Alopecia areata patients had lesional scalp punch biopsies and peripheral blood taken from them. This chain links TRBV2 with TRBJ1-2, with a weak D call TRBD1 (6 bases). The receptor's source is a human donor with alopecia areata. The source material was CD8+ T cells sorted from blood, sampled at week 0. CDR3 sequence reads: CASTPAGAKGYTF. As DNA, the CDR3 is TGTGCCAGCACCCCCGCGGGGGCGAAGGGCTACACCTTC.